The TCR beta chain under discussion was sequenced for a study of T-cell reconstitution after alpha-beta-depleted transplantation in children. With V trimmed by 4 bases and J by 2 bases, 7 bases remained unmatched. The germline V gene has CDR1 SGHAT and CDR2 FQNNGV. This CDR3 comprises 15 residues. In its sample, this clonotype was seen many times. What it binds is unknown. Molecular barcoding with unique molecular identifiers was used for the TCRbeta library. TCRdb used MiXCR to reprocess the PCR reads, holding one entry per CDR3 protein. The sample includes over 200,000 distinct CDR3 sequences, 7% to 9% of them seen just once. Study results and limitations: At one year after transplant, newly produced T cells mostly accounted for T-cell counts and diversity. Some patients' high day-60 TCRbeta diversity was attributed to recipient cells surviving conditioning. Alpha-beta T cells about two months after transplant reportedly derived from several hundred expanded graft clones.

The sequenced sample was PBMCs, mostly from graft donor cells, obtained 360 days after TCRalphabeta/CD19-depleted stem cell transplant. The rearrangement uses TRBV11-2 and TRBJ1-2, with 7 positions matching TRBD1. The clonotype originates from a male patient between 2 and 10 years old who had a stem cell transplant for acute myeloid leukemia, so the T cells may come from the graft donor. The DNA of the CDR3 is TGTGCCAGCAGCTCAAGACAGGGTAGAAACTATGGCTACACCTTC. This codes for CASSSRQGRNYGYTF.